These T cell receptor beta chains were read from a single sample in a study of T cell changes during pregnancy in multiple sclerosis. The repertoire was sequenced with immunoSEQ multiplex PCR; TCRdb's copy has only in-frame clones and lacks some. The table includes 50,000 to 70,000 clones, 93% detected once. This specimen consisted of peripheral blood, obtained after pregnancy. The receptors were gathered from a female donor with multiple sclerosis, enrolled in a pregnancy study. The CDR3 runs from the conserved cysteine through the conserved F or W. The D gene is left open where the match is weak. Clone size appears in some rows only: once, few, many, or a class for an expanded clone.

D gene: NA
J gene: TRBJ2-3
clone size: NA
V gene: TRBV29-1
CDR3 protein: CSVVFSRLIPGVITDTQYF
CDR3 DNA: TGCAGCGTTGTCTTCTCTAGGTTGATTCCGGGAGTGATCACAGATACGCAGTATTTT

D gene: NA
J gene: TRBJ1-1
clone size: NA
V gene: TRBV7-2
CDR3 protein: CASSLGAGLGTEAFF
CDR3 DNA: TGTGCCAGCAGCTTAGGGGCGGGATTAGGCACTGAAGCTTTCTTT

D gene: NA
J gene: TRBJ2-7
clone size: once
V gene: TRBV6-6
CDR3 protein: CASSFTGYEQYF
CDR3 DNA: TGTGCCAGCAGTTTTACCGGCTACGAGCAGTACTTC

D gene: TRBD2
J gene: TRBJ2-7
clone size: NA
V gene: TRBV7-3
CDR3 protein: CASSLTGTSPYYEQYF
CDR3 DNA: TGTGCCAGCAGCTTAACGGGGACTAGCCCCTACTACGAGCAGTACTTC

D gene: NA
J gene: TRBJ1-5
clone size: few
V gene: TRBV6-6
CDR3 protein: CASSYSSVAYNQPQHF
CDR3 DNA: TGTGCCAGCAGTTACTCATCAGTCGCATACAATCAGCCCCAGCATTTT

D gene: NA
J gene: TRBJ2-7
clone size: NA
V gene: TRBV5-5
CDR3 protein: CASSLTGPMEQYF
CDR3 DNA: TGTGCCAGCAGCTTGACAGGTCCAATGGAGCAGTACTTC

D gene: TRBD2
J gene: TRBJ2-3
clone size: NA
V gene: TRBV11-3
CDR3 protein: CASSSAGASGSTDTQYF
CDR3 DNA: TGTGCCAGCAGCTCCGCCGGGGCTAGCGGGAGCACAGATACGCAGTATTTT

D gene: NA
J gene: TRBJ2-7
clone size: NA
V gene: TRBV27
CDR3 protein: CASSSLTGFHEQYF
CDR3 DNA: TGTGCCAGCAGTTCGTTAACAGGGTTTCACGAGCAGTACTTC

D gene: NA
J gene: TRBJ2-2
clone size: NA
V gene: TRBV7-2
CDR3 protein: CASSTTGELFF
CDR3 DNA: TGTGCCAGCAGCACTACCGGGGAGCTGTTTTTT

D gene: NA
J gene: TRBJ2-5
clone size: NA
V gene: TRBV4-2
CDR3 protein: CASSQGRGTQETQYF
CDR3 DNA: TGTGCCAGCAGCCAAGGAAGGGGGACCCAAGAGACCCAGTACTTC

D gene: NA
J gene: TRBJ1-1
clone size: NA
V gene: TRBV11-1
CDR3 protein: CASSVSRVTEAFF
CDR3 DNA: TGTGCCAGCAGCGTTAGTCGGGTCACTGAAGCTTTCTTT

D gene: TRBD2
J gene: TRBJ2-1
clone size: NA
V gene: TRBV6-4
CDR3 protein: CASSDTPLAGGPNNEQFF
CDR3 DNA: TGTGCCAGCAGTGACACCCCTCTGGCGGGAGGGCCCAACAATGAGCAGTTCTTC

D gene: NA
J gene: TRBJ2-2
clone size: NA
V gene: TRBV9
CDR3 protein: CASSVVGRPNTGELFF
CDR3 DNA: TGTGCCAGCAGCGTAGTGGGCCGACCGAACACCGGGGAGCTGTTTTTT

D gene: NA
J gene: TRBJ2-7
clone size: NA
V gene: TRBV29-1
CDR3 protein: CSAQADSYEQYF
CDR3 DNA: TGCAGCGCACAGGCGGACTCCTACGAGCAGTACTTC

D gene: TRBD2
J gene: TRBJ2-3
clone size: NA
V gene: TRBV11-3
CDR3 protein: CASSLIAGGGTDTQYF
CDR3 DNA: TGTGCCAGCAGCTTAATAGCGGGAGGGGGCACAGATACGCAGTATTTT

D gene: TRBD1
J gene: TRBJ2-5
clone size: NA
V gene: TRBV7-3
CDR3 protein: CASSLTTGGGKETQYF
CDR3 DNA: TGTGCCAGCAGCCTTACCACAGGGGGCGGGAAGGAGACCCAGTACTTC

D gene: TRBD1
J gene: TRBJ2-7
clone size: NA
V gene: TRBV4-3
CDR3 protein: CASSHGQEHYYEQYF
CDR3 DNA: TGCGCCAGCAGCCACGGACAGGAGCACTACTACGAGCAGTACTTC

D gene: NA
J gene: TRBJ2-1
clone size: NA
V gene: TRBV4-3
CDR3 protein: CASSQVREWSNEQFF
CDR3 DNA: TGCGCCAGCAGCCAAGTCCGGGAGTGGAGCAATGAGCAGTTCTTC

D gene: TRBD1
J gene: TRBJ2-7
clone size: NA
V gene: TRBV27
CDR3 protein: CASSSGQGNEQYF
CDR3 DNA: TGTGCCAGCAGTTCGGGACAGGGAAATGAGCAGTACTTC

D gene: NA
J gene: TRBJ2-6
clone size: NA
V gene: TRBV30
CDR3 protein: CAWSAGGANVLTF
CDR3 DNA: TGTGCCTGGAGCGCAGGGGGGGCCAACGTCCTGACTTTC

D gene: NA
J gene: TRBJ1-2
clone size: once
V gene: TRBV18
CDR3 protein: CASSPSPTLTNYGYTF
CDR3 DNA: TGTGCCAGCTCACCATCGCCTACCCTAACTAACTATGGCTACACCTTC

D gene: NA
J gene: TRBJ1-2
clone size: NA
V gene: TRBV9
CDR3 protein: CASSVDTGFYGYTF
CDR3 DNA: TGTGCCAGCAGCGTGGATACAGGGTTCTATGGCTACACCTTC

D gene: TRBD2
J gene: TRBJ2-2
clone size: NA
V gene: TRBV2
CDR3 protein: CASGRAAGELFF
CDR3 DNA: TGTGCCAGCGGGAGGGCCGCCGGGGAGCTGTTTTTT

D gene: TRBD1
J gene: TRBJ2-7
clone size: once
V gene: TRBV5-1
CDR3 protein: CASSLIGQGEQYF
CDR3 DNA: TGCGCCAGCAGCTTGATTGGACAGGGCGAGCAGTACTTC

D gene: TRBD2
J gene: TRBJ2-2
clone size: NA
V gene: TRBV4-3
CDR3 protein: CASSLGLAEYTGELFF
CDR3 DNA: TGCGCCAGCAGCCTGGGACTAGCGGAATACACCGGGGAGCTGTTTTTT

D gene: NA
J gene: TRBJ2-2
clone size: once
V gene: TRBV18
CDR3 protein: CASSPLTTNTGELFF
CDR3 DNA: TGTGCCAGCTCACCCCTTACTACGAACACCGGGGAGCTGTTTTTT

D gene: TRBD2
J gene: TRBJ2-1
clone size: NA
V gene: TRBV10-3
CDR3 protein: CAIGWPGLAGSEQFF
CDR3 DNA: TGTGCCATCGGTTGGCCGGGACTAGCGGGAAGCGAGCAGTTCTTC

D gene: NA
J gene: TRBJ2-6
clone size: NA
V gene: TRBV7-8
CDR3 protein: CASSPQRGAGANVLTF
CDR3 DNA: TGTGCCAGCAGCCCCCAGAGAGGTGCTGGGGCCAACGTCCTGACTTTC

D gene: NA
J gene: TRBJ2-2
clone size: NA
V gene: TRBV5-6
CDR3 protein: CASSGKREFGELFF
CDR3 DNA: TGTGCCAGCAGCGGTAAACGCGAGTTCGGGGAGCTGTTTTTT

D gene: TRBD2
J gene: TRBJ2-1
clone size: NA
V gene: TRBV9
CDR3 protein: CASSVGPRTSGRPNEQFF
CDR3 DNA: TGTGCCAGCAGCGTAGGGCCCAGGACTAGCGGGAGGCCAAATGAGCAGTTCTTC

D gene: TRBD1
J gene: TRBJ2-7
clone size: NA
V gene: TRBV28
CDR3 protein: CASSLRGIYEQYF
CDR3 DNA: TGTGCCAGCAGCCTCAGGGGGATCTACGAGCAGTACTTC

D gene: NA
J gene: TRBJ1-5
clone size: once
V gene: TRBV9
CDR3 protein: CASSVEGVGQPQHF
CDR3 DNA: TGTGCCAGCAGCGTAGAGGGGGTTGGTCAGCCCCAGCATTTT

D gene: TRBD1
J gene: TRBJ1-6
clone size: NA
V gene: TRBV4-3
CDR3 protein: CASSQGLGQGLENSPLHF
CDR3 DNA: TGCGCCAGCAGCCAAGGTCTAGGACAGGGGTTAGAAAATTCACCCCTCCACTTT

D gene: TRBD2
J gene: TRBJ2-1
clone size: NA
V gene: TRBV7-2
CDR3 protein: CASSFSGRDYNEQFF
CDR3 DNA: TGTGCCAGCAGCTTTAGCGGGAGAGACTACAATGAGCAGTTCTTC

D gene: NA
J gene: TRBJ1-2
clone size: NA
V gene: TRBV9
CDR3 protein: CASSAAFGSSGYTF
CDR3 DNA: TGTGCCAGCAGCGCTGCTTTTGGGAGTAGCGGCTACACCTTC